The T cell receptor (beta chain) under discussion was sequenced for a study of blood T cell repertoires in COVID-19. V lost 5 bases to trimming and J lost 4 bases; unmatched junction nucleotides: 6. This CDR3 region has 15 residues. Germline V gene lookup returns CDR1 MNHEY and CDR2 SVGAGI. Clones were sequenced by immunoSEQ multiplex PCR, and TCRdb holds only the in-frame ones, with some missing. Found here are 87,000 or so clones, about 89% of them singletons; the top ten hold approximately 7%. Material: peripheral blood. The V and J genes are TRBV6-5 and TRBJ1-5; 9 nucleotides agree with TRBD1. This receptor was identified in a human donor with acute or convalescent COVID-19. The donor label of this sample is uncertain. In DNA form, the CDR3 reads TGTGCCAGCAGTACCGGGACAGGGCAGAATCAGCCCCAGCATTTT. Translated, it gives CASSTGTGQNQPQHF.